This T cell receptor (beta chain) was profiled in a study of T cells in tuberculosis. Study-wide context: In South Africa, adults with active tuberculosis were compared with IGRA-negative and latently infected IGRA-positive adolescents.

Repertoires were generated with immunoSEQ multiplex PCR, while TCRdb's copy carries only in-frame clones and drops some. The sample lists some 31,000 clones; over 90% were seen once. With 3 bases removed from V and 8 bases from J, the gap between germline ends came to 13 bases. Germline V gene lookup returns CDR1 SQVTM and CDR2 ANQGSEA. This CDR3 spans 12 amino acids. Specimen: PBMCs. This sequence was found in a donor aged 10-29 years with latent tuberculosis or without tuberculosis infection. The chain has TRBV29-1 and TRBJ1-1; possible D gene TRBD1, 5 bases. CDR3 residues: CSVEGQTVEAFF. The DNA of the CDR3 is TGCAGCGTTGAGGGGCAGACCGTGGAAGCTTTCTTT.